Included here is one TCR beta chain sequence, with context. This sample stems from a study of blood T cell repertoires in COVID-19. Study context: The origin of the acute and convalescent COVID-19 samples was the United States, Italy and Spain. The analysed material was cDNA or gDNA that came from T cells, B-cell-depleted T cells, or PBMCs.

The trim removed 1 base at V and 7 bases at J, leaving 8 bases unmatched. The CDR3 has 15 residues. The V gene's germline CDR1 is SGHTA and CDR2 FQGNSA. Per the original data handling: Scientists estimated how many nucleated cells there were by amplifying reference gene primers. The method was immunoSEQ multiplex PCR; TCRdb's version includes in-frame clones alone and lacks a portion of them. V and J calls and clone size are as listed in that table; D and trimming were resolved from the DNA. Here the sample spans 90,000 to 100,000 clones, approximately 81% being singletons. This chain uses TRBV7-2 with TRBJ2-3, with 7 bases matching TRBD1. The sequence was collected from a man in his 60s with acute or convalescent COVID-19. The sample was peripheral blood. Here the CDR3 DNA reads TGTGCCAGCAGCTTAGGGGCAGGGGGTAGTTATACGCAGTATTTT. The encoded protein is CASSLGAGGSYTQYF. Drawing the rest from reference TRBV7-2 and TRBJ2-3, the complete variable domain is GAGVSQSPSNKVTEKGKDVELRCDPISGHTALYWYRQSLGQGLEFLIYFQGNSAPDKSGLPSDRFSAERTGGSVSTLTIQRTQQEDSAVYLCASSLGAGGSYTQYFGPGTRLTVL.